A selection of T cell receptor beta chains follows, all from one sample in a study of cytomegalovirus exposure and HLA in healthy donors. Sequencing used immunoSEQ multiplex PCR; TCRdb keeps in-frame clones, though not all of them. The sample lists roughly 150,000 clones, 65% to 70% occurring once. The sequencing sample was made of PBMCs. Source of these receptors: a man between 25 and 39 years old in good health and CMV-seropositive. The CDR3 runs from the conserved cysteine through the conserved F or W.

j_gene	v_gene	len	CDR3aa
TRBJ1-2	TRBV28	17	CASSPRVWSGGGYGYTF
TRBJ1-2	TRBV6-5	11	CASSSGRSYTF
TRBJ1-1	TRBV5-8	14	CASSLAGANTEAFF
TRBJ2-4	TRBV27	16	CASSLGGRAAKNIQYF
TRBJ1-4	TRBV4-1	14	CASSQESGVDKLFF
TRBJ2-7	TRBV7-3	14	CASSSGQGAGEQYF
TRBJ1-2	TRBV9	17	CASSVGEGTGGNYGYTF
TRBJ1-1	TRBV7-6	15	CASSLGQYQNTEAFF
TRBJ1-1	TRBV18	16	CASSPQSSGTKTEAFF
TRBJ1-4	TRBV4-2	18	CASSQEGEPGATNEKLFF
TRBJ2-1	TRBV7-7	16	CASSRSSGSSVNEQFF
TRBJ2-1	TRBV9	13	CASSVGGGVEQFF
TRBJ1-5	TRBV5-6	14	CASSWGLGNQPQHF
TRBJ2-3	TRBV7-9	12	CASSTSADTQYF
TRBJ2-1	TRBV18	16	CASSPRLAGEGNEQFF